Reported below is one T cell receptor beta chain. Its antigen is as yet unknown. TCR beta CDR3 regions were amplified from RNA. Carried out on the TCR CDR3, a first-round RT-PCR used the HTBI primer set. TCRdb re-called the multiplex PCR reads with MiXCR, one entry per CDR3 protein. The sample includes about 580,000 distinct CDR3 sequences, more than 11% seen only once; the top ten take roughly 5.7%. The data belong to a study of T cells in Graves' hyperthyroidism and ophthalmopathy. Study summary: Peripheral blood was drawn at first diagnosis, prior to all treatment. Whole-study findings and limits: A model of 13 V-J pairs discriminated ophthalmopathy from stable hyperthyroidism. Among thyroid clonotypes expanded above 0.001, most also appeared in blood.

CDR1 and CDR2 (germline): GTSNPN, SVGIG (reference sequence). Trimming cost V 3 bases and J 3 bases; bases outside gene matches: 4. The CDR3 spans 13 residues. V gene TRBV30 combines with J gene TRBJ1-2, with 7 nucleotides matching TRBD1. Material: blood. The clonotype comes from a woman aged 25-40 years with Graves' hyperthyroidism that later progressed to Graves' ophthalmopathy. The CDR3 coding sequence is TGTGCCTGGAGAGGGGGCAGTGACTATGGCTACACCTTC. It encodes CAWRGGSDYGYTF.